The source of this TCR beta chain is a study of cytotoxic CD8 clonotypes in ibrutinib-treated CLL. Study-level information: An average of around 250,000 productive templates and tens of thousands of productive rearrangements was obtained per sample.

Concerning this clone itself: Its antigen is undetermined.

Here immunoSEQ multiplex PCR was the method, and the copy in TCRdb shows in-frame clones only, minus some. The repertoire holds some 200,000 clones, with approximately 75% as singletons. Study-level findings and limits: At ibrutinib response, clonality increased, and at progression it declined back toward baseline. The clonality rise at ibrutinib response reflected private clonotype expansion.

The authors obtained roughly 2.2 micrograms of genomic DNA from cryopreserved PBMCs for TCR beta libraries. Sequenced material: PBMCs, taken after 12 months of ibrutinib treatment. The sequence derives from a human donor with chronic lymphocytic leukemia.

CDR3 loop: CASSFSGTGADTQYF. DNA of the CDR3: TGCGCCAGCAGCTTCTCCGGGACAGGGGCAGATACGCAGTATTTT. V is TRBV5-1 and J is TRBJ2-3; the match to TRBD1 covers 10 bases. The germline gives CDR1 SGHRS, CDR2 YFSETQ. The CDR3 contains 15 residues. V gave up 2 bases and J gave up 4 bases; unmatched junction bases: 4.